The source of this T cell receptor beta chain is a study of T-cell reconstitution after alpha-beta-depleted transplantation in children. General observations from the study: Expanded graft clones numbering several hundred reportedly gave rise to alpha-beta T cells about two months after transplant.

Library preparation (for TCRbeta) was performed with unique molecular identifiers. Each CDR3 protein is one row after TCRdb ran MiXCR on the PCR reads. Here the sample spans 200,000 to 250,000 distinct CDR3 sequences, around 9.2% being singletons. CDR1 DFQATT and CDR2 SNEGSKA come from the germline V gene (reference sequence). The CDR3 length is 15 residues. The V end was cut by 3 bases, the J end by 3 bases, with 17 bases between. Regarding this clonotype: Its cognate antigen is unknown.

This specimen consisted of PBMCs, mostly from graft donor cells, obtained 360 days after TCRalphabeta/CD19-depleted stem cell transplant. V gene TRBV20-1 combines with J gene TRBJ1-1, with unresolved D. This clonotype was obtained from a male patient between 2 and 15 years old who had a stem cell transplant for acute myeloid leukemia, so the T cells may come from the graft donor. CDR3 sequence reads: CSARTYNQRHTEAFF. In DNA form, the CDR3 reads TGCAGTGCTAGGACTTACAACCAGAGGCACACTGAAGCTTTCTTT.